This TCR beta chain was recovered during a study of cytomegalovirus exposure and HLA in healthy donors. The CDR3 runs 15 residues. Germline V gives CDR1 SGHDN, CDR2 FVKESK. V was pared by 1 base and J by 8 bases, with 12 bases between. In this sample, this clone turned up once. Sequencing used immunoSEQ multiplex PCR; TCRdb keeps in-frame clones, though not all of them. The profile shows 150,000 to 200,000 clones, roughly four fifths of them singletons. This TCR derives from a woman aged 18 to 35 in good health and CMV-seropositive. The chain combines TRBV14 with TRBJ1-6, with D unresolved. Sequences were obtained from PBMCs. The chain's CDR3 is CASSQAETWHSPLHF. CDR3 coding DNA: TGTGCCAGCAGCCAAGCCGAGACATGGCATTCACCCCTCCACTTT.